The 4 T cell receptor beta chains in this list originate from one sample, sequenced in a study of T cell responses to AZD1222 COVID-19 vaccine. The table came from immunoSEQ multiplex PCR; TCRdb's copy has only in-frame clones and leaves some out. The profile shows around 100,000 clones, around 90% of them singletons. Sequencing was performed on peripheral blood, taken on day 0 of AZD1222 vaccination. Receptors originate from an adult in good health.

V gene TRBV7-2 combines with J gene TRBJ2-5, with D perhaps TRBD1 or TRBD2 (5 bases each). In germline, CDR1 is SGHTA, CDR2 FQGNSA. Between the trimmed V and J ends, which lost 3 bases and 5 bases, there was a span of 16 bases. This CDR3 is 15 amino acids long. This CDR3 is CASSFQRGEKETQYF. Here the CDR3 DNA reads TGTGCCAGCAGCTTTCAGAGGGGCGAGAAGGAGACCCAGTACTTC.

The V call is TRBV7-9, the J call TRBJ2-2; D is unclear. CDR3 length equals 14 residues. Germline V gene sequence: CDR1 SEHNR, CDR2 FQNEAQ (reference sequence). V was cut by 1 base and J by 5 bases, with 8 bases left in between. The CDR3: CASSLGTETGELFF. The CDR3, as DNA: TGTGCCAGCAGCTTAGGGACGGAGACCGGGGAGCTGTTTTTT.

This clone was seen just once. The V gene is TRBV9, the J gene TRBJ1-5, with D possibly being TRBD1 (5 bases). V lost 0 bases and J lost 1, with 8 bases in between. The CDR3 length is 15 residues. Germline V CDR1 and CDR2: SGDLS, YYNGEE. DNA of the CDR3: TGTGCCAGCAGCGTAGGGGGGGTGAGCAATCAGCCCCAGCATTTT. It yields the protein CASSVGGVSNQPQHF. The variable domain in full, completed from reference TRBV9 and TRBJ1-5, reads DSGVTQTPKHLITATGQRVTLRCSPRSGDLSVYWYQQSLDQGLQFLIQYYNGEERAKGNILERFSAQQFPDLHSELNLSSLELGDSALYFCASSVGGVSNQPQHFGDGTRLSIL.

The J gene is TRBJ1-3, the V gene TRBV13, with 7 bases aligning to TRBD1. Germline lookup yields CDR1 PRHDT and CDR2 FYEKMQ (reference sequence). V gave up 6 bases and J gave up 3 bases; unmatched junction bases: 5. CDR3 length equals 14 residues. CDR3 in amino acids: CASRDQGGGNTIYF. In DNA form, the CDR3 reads TGTGCCAGCAGGGATCAGGGGGGTGGAAACACCATATATTTT.